This T cell receptor (beta chain) was retrieved from a study of cytomegalovirus exposure and HLA in healthy donors (dated by TCRdb to 2017 to 2019). Concerning the study at large: According to an earlier analysis of several hundred of the donors, roughly 180 million T cells yielded 90 million to 140 million unique TCR beta sequences and around 280 Gb of sequence data. Approximately 300 gigabases of sequencing data and 70 million to 95 million unique TCR sequences made up an early release that covered under 750 HLA-typed donors. Among the approximately 400 genotyped donors, around 81% belonged to the genetic ancestry cluster associated with self-reported Caucasian donors. The aim of the study was to test whether cataloging public T cell receptors could identify signatures of past pathogen exposure. The T cell repertoires of 666 subjects were profiled by immunosequencing and related to cytomegalovirus serostatus. In addition to the first cohort of 500 to 850 subjects, a separate validation cohort of 130 or so different subjects was used. To predict cytomegalovirus infection status, the study brought together high-throughput TCR immunosequencing, statistical association of individual TCRs with disease status, and machine learning. To study patterns of TCR occurrence, a later analysis re-analyzed previously published TCR beta repertoires from 700 or so donors and added high-resolution HLA genotyping. The later analysis used no new phenotypic data to find candidate immune exposures, relying instead on TCR beta sequences and their occurrence across donors. An earlier analysis of 500 to 650 of the donors applied high-throughput TCR beta sequencing to assess whether each TCR beta V gene segment acted as functional or pseudogenic. Donor age, sex, ethnicity and CMV serostatus were collected together with the repertoire data. Genome-wide SNP genotypes for about 60% of the roughly 700 donors were used in a later genetic analysis, which treated that subset as a discovery cohort. Every repertoire in the discovery cohort had been generated on one and the same sequencing platform. HLA typing covered class I and class II loci at four-digit resolution. Typing coverage varied by locus: 629-630 donors for A, B, C, DRB1 and DQB1; more than 500 for DQA1; around 610 for DPA1; 450 to 480 for DPB1. Five DR-DQ haplotypes were handled as single units for association and clustering because linkage in the cohort was strong. On average, 235,054 unique TCR beta nucleotide sequences were sequenced per donor among some 420 genotyped donors of the cohort, with 15% to 20% of those sequences being non-productive. Beyond this particular receptor, the publication reports: Three of the identified cytomegalovirus-associated TCR beta chains were confirmed in vitro to be specific for cytomegalovirus antigens. The earlier analysis of almost 600 of the donors excluded approximately 17 rarely observed V segments, including chromosome 9 orphons, because counts were too low. An association between a missense DCLRE1C variant and V-gene and J-gene trimming of TCR beta chains was found in a later genetic analysis and replicated in an independent cohort. When HLA alleles, especially DR and DQ, strongly co-occurred, attributing TCR associations to individual alleles was difficult. Sequencing depth was assumed to be roughly uniform across donors in the presence/absence analyses, though that assumption may not hold. The sequencing pipeline was judged likely to have produced a cluster of highly shared sequence variants as a technical artifact. A later analysis found that HLA-associated TCR beta chains were more clonally expanded and had lower generation probabilities than equally common non-associated chains. Linkage disequilibrium might explain the correlated functional status among segregating V segments, but an unknown experimental factor could not be excluded. Broadly in line with IMGT annotations, most TCR beta V segments showed up in productive rearrangements about 87% or about 30% of the time in an earlier analysis of several hundred of the donors. A later analysis found that TCR association rates varied across HLA loci, with DRB1 alleles showing the most associated TCRs and HLA-C alleles the fewest. Only TCR beta chains were sequenced in this cohort, and the absence of alpha or paired-chain data limited detectable features. In a later genetic analysis, fewer N-insertions in productive TCRs were reported among donors in an Asian-associated ancestry cluster than the approximately 630-donor mean. A later analysis associated 16,951 TCR beta sequences with specific HLA alleles at a false discovery rate of 0.05. Because HLA typing was missing for some donors at each locus, association tests included only the typed subset. It was suggested by the authors that the approach could potentially be generalized to other disease states and immunological phenotypes. Across donors, most TCR sequences were observed very rarely, whereas some public TCRs were present in many individuals. Cytomegalovirus status was reported to be diagnosed by the classifier with high specificity and sensitivity in both the original and validation cohorts. Immune exposure information for the cohort was limited to CMV serostatus. A total of about 150 TCR beta chains were listed by the study as associated with cytomegalovirus. According to a later analysis, parvovirus B19, influenza, CMV and Epstein-Barr virus appeared linked to several top co-occurrence clusters. Some IMGT-functional V segments, including TRBV6-2 and TRBV6-3, could not be told apart with the 87-base-pair reads, so those segments were excluded. According to a later analysis, most CMV-associated TCR beta chains appeared to be HLA-restricted, and the HLA associations seemed to be driven largely by CMV exposure. A further reported finding was that TCR beta sequences accurately predicted the HLA-A and HLA-B alleles for most subjects in the first cohort.

In total, 500 to 700 healthy bone marrow donors made up the cohort. At the time of sampling, all cohort members were nominally healthy, though unrecorded immune exposures were likely present. The donor was CMV seropositive and belonged to the group of 250 to 350 seropositive cohort members. Each donor provided a peripheral blood sample, and peripheral blood mononuclear cells were used for TCR beta sequencing. The Qiagen DNeasy Blood Extraction Kit was used to extract genomic DNA from the blood cell samples. CDR1 and CDR2 (SGHRS, YFSETQ) derive from the germline V gene. The junction shows trimming of 4 bases on V and 1 base on J, and the gene matches do not reach 4 bases of it. The CDR3 contains 14 residues, cysteine and phenylalanine counted. Of all the DNA, just the CDR3 is kept, 42 bases in frame from base 1. The library was obtained by the immunoSEQ multiplex PCR assay. The multiplex PCR relied on a mix of 60 forward primers for TCR Vbeta segments and 13 reverse primers for TCR Jbeta segments. A multiplex PCR assay on genomic DNA amplified the CDR3 region of rearranged TCR beta genes. The amplified TCR beta libraries were sequenced on the Illumina HiSeq System as 87-base-pair reads. The authors' analysis ran thus. A later analysis counted approximately 76 million unique TCR beta chains across the roughly 700 repertoires, and some 11 million of these chains were shared by at least two donors. A nearest-neighbor algorithm error-corrected the raw reads and collapsed the reads into unique sequences, merging closely related sequences to remove PCR and sequencing errors. To assign V, D and J gene segments, CDR3 sequences were aligned to IMGT reference sequences. For a sequence to be retained, a match of at least six nucleotides to both a V gene segment and a J gene segment was required. Rearrangements were called productive when the CDR3 lacked stop codons and stayed in frame with V and J; all others were non-productive. Following IMGT convention, CDR3 was defined as the stretch from the second conserved V-encoded cysteine up to the conserved J-encoded phenylalanine. The earlier analysis of fewer than 750 of the donors excluded sequences that lacked an unambiguous match to a single V gene segment. In an earlier analysis of roughly 600 of the donors, a V segment was called functional when productive rearrangements were above 56.7%, and segregating when the standard deviation between donors exceeded 5%. A statistical classification framework was built for diagnosing cytomegalovirus status from the catalog of TCR beta chain sequences. A later analysis assigned V and J genes by comparing TCR nucleotide sequences with IMGT/GENE-DB human TR gene sequences. Using the TCRdist pipeline, a later analysis assigned CDR3 sequences along with most-parsimonious VDJ recombination scenarios. In a later analysis, each TCR beta chain was defined by its CDR3 amino acid sequence together with its V-gene family, and reads lacking a unique V-gene family were excluded. In a later analysis, a few hundred highly shared, low-generation-probability nucleotide sequences were removed to address suspected cross-contamination and a sequencing artifact. In a later analysis, a clonal expansion index was calculated for each public chain from normalized within-repertoire ranks of inferred template counts. In a later analysis, generation probabilities were computed with a VDJ recombination model fitted to out-of-frame rearrangements, and the resulting probabilities were checked against IGoR. Hypergeometric tests were used in a later analysis to score TCR-TCR, TCR-HLA and TCR-CMV co-occurrence, with a repertoire-size bias correction applied to the TCR pairs. To estimate false discovery rates, a later analysis permuted the HLA or CMV assignments 20 times. A later analysis grouped co-occurring TCRs with DBSCAN, adding TCRdist sequence similarity when clustering within HLA-allele-positive subsets. For co-occurrence clustering, repertoires with fewer than 30,000 or more than 120,000 public chains were excluded, along with about five repertoires with anomalous nucleotide sharing. In TCRdb, the immuneACCESS table is reduced to in-frame sequences with V and J assigned. These tables do not hold every clone; where another copy was compared, an unresolved V gene accounts for under half, and the others remain unexplained. V and J calls and clone size follow that table, whereas D and trimming were derived from the DNA. Present in this sample are about 82,000 clones, around 10% of which were seen just once. Roughly a quarter of the sample rests with the top ten.

A note on this clone: Its antigen is unknown. No much larger clone exists at a distance of one base, and base qualities are not known.

The receptor was derived from a man aged 60 to 69 in good health and CMV-seropositive. The sequencing input was PBMCs. This chain is built from TRBV5-1 and TRBJ2-5; 7 bases in between match TRBD1. The CDR3 reads as follows: CASSPGDSQETQYF. At the DNA level, the sequence is TGCGCCAGCAGCCCCGGGGACAGCCAAGAGACCCAGTACTTC.